This T cell receptor beta chain appears in the sequencing data of a study of blood T cells in healthy people across ages. This clonotype was detected ten times or more. Germline CDR1 SGHDN, CDR2 FVKESK. With 8 bases removed from V and 5 bases from J, the gap between germline ends came to 24 bases. The CDR3 covers 16 residues. Primed by a sample-barcoded 5' primer and a J-beta primer mix, a second PCR proceeded for about 7 to 11 cycles. TCRdb reanalysed the 5' RACE reads using MiXCR and keeps one entry per CDR3 protein. The sample consists of more than 1,400,000 distinct CDR3 sequences, around two fifths of them appearing once.

The source material was blood. V is TRBV14 and J is TRBJ2-5; TRBD1 is a possible D gene (5 bases). The sequence was obtained from a woman aged 18 to 35 in good health. The CDR3 DNA reads TGTGCCAGCTCCGAATGGGGCGCCGGAAAGGTGGAGACCCAGTACTTC. Its translation: CASSEWGAGKVETQYF.